The 18 T cell receptor beta chains below were found in one sample sequenced in a study of shared clonotypes between healthy human individuals. Assay: immunoSEQ multiplex PCR; the TCRdb copy retains only in-frame clones and omits some. The sample carries 740,000 or so clones, approximately 73% recorded once. Sequences were obtained from memory CD4+ T cells sorted from blood. Noted subset: CD45RA-negative fraction. These receptors originate from a woman in her thirties in good health.

With regard to this clone: A junction boundary mismatches the germline segment, possibly from a read error. V gene TRBV29-1 combines with J gene TRBJ2-1; 13 nucleotides match TRBD2. The CDR3 is made up of 16 amino acids. CDR1 is SQVTM, CDR2 ANQGSEA, per germline. The CDR3 loop is CSLEVSWTSGSNEQFF. As DNA, the CDR3 is TGCAGCCTTGAAGTAAGTTGGACTAGCGGGAGTAATGAGCAGTTCTTC.

Of note for this clone: Other DNA sequences in this specimen translate into the identical CDR3. The J gene is TRBJ1-1, the V gene TRBV6-5, with a tentative D call TRBD1 (6 bases). Germline CDR1 and CDR2: MNHEY and SVGAGI. V lost 6 bases to trimming and J lost 5 bases, with 16 bases between them. The CDR3 totals 14 residues. The CDR3 here is CASSSHRVGTEAFF. The CDR3 DNA sequence: TGTGCCAGCAGCTCCCACAGGGTTGGGACTGAAGCTTTCTTT.

V gene TRBV28 combines with J gene TRBJ2-4, with D tentatively TRBD2 (6 bases). CDR3 size: 19 residues. Germline V gene sequence: CDR1 MDHEN, CDR2 SYDVKM. Trimming removed 2 bases at V and 0 bases at J, with 20 bases between. The CDR3 DNA sequence: TGTGCCAGCAGTTTAGCCGGGACTCGATATAGTATAGCCAAAAACATTCAGTACTTC. Translating it yields CASSLAGTRYSIAKNIQYF.

The table lists this clone with a few counts. The V gene is TRBV2, the J gene TRBJ1-5; tentative D call: TRBD1 (5 bases). The CDR3 extends over 13 amino acids. Germline CDR1 and CDR2: SNHLY and FYNNEI. With 4 bases removed from V and 11 bases from J, the gap between germline ends came to 15 bases. The CDR3 protein is CASSAAGRGSQHF. The DNA of the CDR3 is TGTGCCAGCAGTGCGGCGGGACGCGGGTCCCAGCATTTT.

The chain employs TRBV15 and TRBJ2-1; 15 nucleotides match TRBD2. Germline V lookup: CDR1 LNHNV, CDR2 YYDKDF (reference sequence). This CDR3 spans 16 amino acids. V trimming: 1 base; J trimming: 7 bases; junction bases outside the gene matches: 2. The DNA of the CDR3 is TGTGCCACCAGCAGAGGGGGGACTAGCGGGAGGAATGAGCAGTTCTTC. Encoded protein: CATSRGGTSGRNEQFF.

The J gene is TRBJ2-1, the V gene TRBV7-8; D gene uncertain. Trimming stripped 5 bases from V and 8 bases from J, with 10 bases between. The CDR3 extends over 12 amino acids. Germline V gene sequence: CDR1 SGHVS, CDR2 FQNEAQ. The DNA of the CDR3 is TGTGCCAGCAGCCTACGACTGTATGAGCAGTTCTTC. Residues: CASSLRLYEQFF.

The chain is built from TRBV7-2 and TRBJ2-1; D is possibly TRBD1 or TRBD2 (5 bases each). Germline CDR1 and CDR2: SGHTA and FQGNSA. Trimming took 5 bases from V and 9 from J, leaving 20 bases between them. The CDR3 sequence is 15 residues long. CDR3 sequence reads: CASSRVALVGGEQFF. For the CDR3, the DNA is TGTGCCAGCAGCCGCGTTGCGCTAGTTGGGGGTGAGCAGTTCTTC. The variable domain in full, with the rest retrieved from reference TRBV7-2 and TRBJ2-1, is GAGVSQSPSNKVTEKGKDVELRCDPISGHTALYWYRQSLGQGLEFLIYFQGNSAPDKSGLPSDRFSAERTGGSVSTLTIQRTQQEDSAVYLCASSRVALVGGEQFFGPGTRLTVL.

The CDR3 DNA is TGTGCCAGCAGCCACAGGGGTAGTGGCACAGATACGCAGTATTTT. As protein: CASSHRGSGTDTQYF. The chain recombines TRBV6-5 with TRBJ2-3; TRBD1 agrees at 7 bases. Germline V gene data show CDR1 as MNHEY and CDR2 as SVGAGI. The CDR3 extends over 15 amino acids. V lost 6 bases to trimming and J lost 1 base; unmatched junction nucleotides: 7.

The gene calls are TRBV5-1 and TRBJ1-1; D ambiguous. The germline gives CDR1 SGHRS, CDR2 YFSETQ. Trimming shortened V by 8 bases and J by 1 base, and 15 bases separated the two germline ends. The CDR3 covers 14 residues. CDR3 residues: CASKYREGNTEAFF. In DNA, the CDR3 is TGCGCCAGTAAATACCGGGAGGGGAACACTGAAGCTTTCTTT.

This rearrangement joins TRBV4-1 to TRBJ1-3; tentative D call: TRBD1 (6 bases). The V end was cut by 2 bases, the J end by 1 base, with 21 bases between. CDR3 size: 19 residues. Germline lookup yields CDR1 MGHRA and CDR2 YSYEKL. CDR3 loop: CASSQPISGTKKSGNTIYF. CDR3 in DNA: TGCGCCAGCAGCCAACCTATTTCGGGGACAAAAAAATCTGGAAACACCATATATTTT.

The V gene is TRBV29-1, the J gene TRBJ2-5; tentative D call: TRBD2 (6 bases). V lost 6 bases and J lost 5, with 22 bases in between. The germline gives CDR1 SQVTM, CDR2 ANQGSEA. This CDR3 is 15 amino acids long. The CDR3 spells CSVNNGPGLRETQYF. Written as DNA, the CDR3 is TGCAGCGTCAACAACGGCCCGGGACTGAGGGAGACCCAGTACTTC.

This clone was counted at least ten times. V is TRBV1 and J is TRBJ2-7; TRBD2 was called by the table and not checked on the DNA. TRBV1 is reported as a pseudogene. The CDR3 is 11 residues long. The CDR3 DNA reads as TGCACCAGCAGCCTACGGGGCGAGCAGTACTTC. Amino acids: CTSSLRGEQYF.

This clone turned up a few times. The rearrangement joins TRBV27 to TRBJ2-7; tentatively, D is TRBD2 (6 bases). Per the germline V gene, CDR1 is MNHEY and CDR2 is SMNVEV (reference sequence). The CDR3 spans 11 residues. The CDR3 protein is CVGGWIREQYF. The CDR3 DNA reads as TGTGTCGGGGGATGGATCAGGGAGCAGTACTTC.

The chain couples TRBV19 to TRBJ1-5, with TRBD1 matching over 7 bases. Trimming at V came to 4 bases and at J to 6 bases, leaving 12 bases not matched to a gene. Germline CDR1 is LNHDA and CDR2 is SQIVND (reference sequence). This CDR3 has 16 residues. CDR3 sequence reads: CASSTQTGIRGQPQHF. The DNA of the CDR3 is TGTGCCAGTAGTACCCAGACAGGGATTCGCGGTCAGCCCCAGCATTTT.

The rearrangement links TRBV27 to TRBJ1-6; D call uncertain. V lost 2 bases to trimming and J lost 9 bases, with 11 bases between them. The CDR3 runs to 14 residues. Germline-derived CDR1 and CDR2 are MNHEY and SMNVEV (reference sequence). Here the CDR3 reads CASSLGGTLSPLHF. The DNA of the CDR3 is TGTGCCAGCAGTTTAGGCGGAACCCTTTCACCCCTCCACTTT.

This rearrangement joins TRBV28 to TRBJ1-5; 7 nucleotides align to TRBD1. The CDR3 is made up of 15 amino acids. J lost 6 bases, V lost 3 bases, and 8 bases had no gene match. Germline loops: CDR1 MDHEN, CDR2 SYDVKM. The CDR3 region is CASSFPRGLSQPQHF. CDR3 sequence (DNA): TGTGCCAGCAGTTTCCCGAGGGGGCTGAGTCAGCCCCAGCATTTT.

The chain recombines TRBV21-1 with TRBJ1-1. TRBV21-1 is a pseudogene locus. The CDR3 loop spans 12 amino acids. The CDR3 nucleotides are TGTGCCAGCAGCAAAGGGGAGCGTCTGGCTTTCTTT. Its translation: CASSKGERLAFF.

CDR3: CASSFGTTGELFF. The CDR3 DNA reads as TGTGCCAGCAGTTTTGGGACCACCGGGGAGCTGTTTTTT. V usage is TRBV28 and J usage is TRBJ2-2; either TRBD1 or TRBD2 may fit D (5 bases each). The CDR3 is made up of 13 amino acids. The V gene lost 3 bases and the J gene lost 4 bases, with 6 bases spanning the gap. Per the germline V gene, CDR1 is MDHEN and CDR2 is SYDVKM.